This T cell receptor (beta chain) was observed in a study of T cell clonotyping in hematopoietic cell transplantation. Blood collection times were about day -28 and days 30, 100, 180 posttransplant. Germline CDR1 is SGHVS and CDR2 is FNYEAQ. CDR3 length: 14 amino acids. V lost 1 base and J lost 0, with 6 bases in between. TCRdb's table, derived via immunoSEQ multiplex PCR, lists solely in-frame clones and lacks some. The sample lists 7,500 to 8,500 clones, about 69% occurring once. Points on this clone: In the same sample, other DNA sequences code for this CDR3.

The sample consisted of peripheral blood mononuclear cells, taken 100 days after allogeneic stem cell transplant. The chain joins TRBV7-6 to TRBJ1-1; unclear D gene. The sequence derives from a male patient in his sixties who had an allogeneic stem cell transplant from an unrelated donor, so the T cells may come from the graft donor. Some clones in this sample may be carry-over from other donors' samples. In DNA form, the CDR3 reads TGTGCCAGCAGCTTAGAGGCAGTGAACACTGAAGCTTTCTTT. Protein product: CASSLEAVNTEAFF.